The T cell receptor (beta chain) described here comes from a study of blood T cell repertoires in COVID-19. Profiling relied on immunoSEQ multiplex PCR, and the TCRdb table lists in-frame clones only, not all of them. The data hold tens of thousands of clones, with approximately 90% observed a single time. Trimming removed 2 bases from V and 3 bases from J, with 12 bases in between. The germline V gene has CDR1 MNHEY and CDR2 SVGAGI. This CDR3 has 15 residues. The sequenced sample consisted of peripheral blood. The chain has TRBV6-5 and TRBJ2-3; D might be TRBD2 (6 bases). This receptor was taken from an older man with active COVID-19. Here the CDR3 DNA reads TGTGCCAGCAGTTACACTGCGGGGCGGACAGATACGCAGTATTTT. It yields the protein CASSYTAGRTDTQYF.